This entry is about one T cell receptor (beta chain). Its antigen is currently unknown. The PCR ran on 60 Vbeta and 13 Jbeta primers. The data were produced by immunoSEQ multiplex PCR, yet TCRdb's version contains in-frame clones alone and is incomplete. Of roughly 290,000 clones in the sample, approximately 80% were seen once. These data are taken from a study of cytomegalovirus exposure and HLA in healthy donors. Overall study context: Previous work identified roughly 120 million unique TCR beta sequences from around 200 million T cells. Assignment to the Caucasian-associated ancestry cluster applied to approximately 80% of the approximately 360 genotyped donors. Whole-study findings and limits: Usually a TCR sequence was rare, but some public TCRs were found in many donors.

This CDR3 is 13 amino acids long. V was clipped by 3 bases and J by 4 bases, with 8 bases between them. Germline values: CDR1 SGHTA, CDR2 FQGTGA. The V gene is TRBV7-3, the J gene TRBJ2-3; D uncertain. The sequence was collected from a girl aged 2 to 10 in good health and CMV-seronegative. Sample: PBMCs. CDR3 DNA sequence: TGTGCCAGCAGCTTCAATGGAGCAGATACGCAGTATTTT. This codes for CASSFNGADTQYF.